This entry lists 21 T cell receptor beta chains sequenced from one sample in a study of blood T cell repertoires in COVID-19. The method was immunoSEQ multiplex PCR; TCRdb's version includes in-frame clones alone and lacks a portion of them. The sample includes 200,000 to 300,000 clones, about 90% of them seen just once. Sequenced material: PBMCs or T cells enriched from blood (not recorded which). Source of these receptors: a woman aged 40 to 50 with acute COVID-19.

The chain recombines TRBV29-1 with TRBJ2-1; TRBD2 is a possible D gene (5 bases). The V end was cut by 2 bases, the J end by 2 bases, with 13 bases between. Germline V lookup: CDR1 SQVTM, CDR2 ANQGSEA. This CDR3 has 15 residues. The CDR3 sequence: CSVELRETTYNEQFF. The CDR3 nucleotides are TGCAGCGTTGAATTGAGGGAGACAACCTACAATGAGCAGTTCTTC.

This sequence joins TRBV7-9 and TRBJ2-1, with TRBD2 identical over 9 bases. Germline V gives CDR1 SEHNR, CDR2 FQNEAQ (reference sequence). The CDR3 has 16 residues. V shed 2 bases, J shed 4 bases, and the junction held 6 bases outside the gene matches. The CDR3 reads CASSLKASGEYNEQFF. As DNA, the CDR3 is TGTGCCAGCAGCTTAAAGGCTAGCGGGGAATACAATGAGCAGTTCTTC.

The chain has TRBV11-2 and TRBJ2-4; TRBD1 matches at 9 bases. Germline CDR1 reads SGHAT; CDR2 reads FQNNGV. V trimming: 3 bases; J trimming: 8 bases; junction bases outside the gene matches: 2. The CDR3 loop spans 13 amino acids. The CDR3 spells CASSFDRGDIQYF. CDR3 in DNA: TGTGCCAGCAGCTTTGACAGGGGGGACATTCAGTACTTC.

This chain joins TRBV4-1 and TRBJ2-7; the D gene is possibly TRBD1 (6 bases). From germline, CDR1 is MGHRA and CDR2 YSYEKL. The CDR3 length is 15 residues. With 4 bases removed from V and 3 bases from J, the gap between germline ends came to 16 bases. CDR3 DNA sequence: TGCGCCAGCAGCCCAGGGACACAGGGTCACTACGAGCAGTACTTC. Protein: CASSPGTQGHYEQYF.

The chain employs TRBV7-9 and TRBJ2-5, with TRBD1 identical over 9 bases. Germline CDR1 and CDR2: SEHNR and FQNEAQ (reference sequence). The CDR3 is 14 amino acids. The ends lost 10 bases at V and 1 base at J; junction bases unmatched: 7. The CDR3 sequence is CAIHTGGPQETQYF. The DNA of the CDR3 is TGTGCCATCCACACAGGGGGCCCCCAAGAGACCCAGTACTTC.

The rearrangement uses TRBV5-1 and TRBJ1-2; D unclear. CDR1 is SGHRS, CDR2 YFSETQ, per germline. V shed 4 bases and J shed 4 bases, with 17 bases lying between them. The CDR3 is 15 residues long. CDR3 loop: CASSPIGIPSYGYTF. The CDR3 DNA follows: TGCGCCAGCAGCCCGATTGGTATACCGAGCTATGGCTACACCTTC.

The chain carries TRBV7-9 and TRBJ2-6, with 9 bases that match TRBD1. The CDR3 loop spans 17 amino acids. Germline lookup yields CDR1 SEHNR and CDR2 FQNEAQ (reference sequence). V lost 1 base, J lost 2 bases, and 3 bases stayed unmatched. CDR3 in amino acids: CASSLGRDRAGANVLTF. The CDR3 DNA is TGTGCCAGCAGCTTAGGCAGGGACAGGGCTGGGGCCAACGTCCTGACTTTC.

The chain couples TRBV21-1 to TRBJ1-1; the D segment call TRBD1 is taken from the table without a DNA check. TRBV21-1 is a pseudogene locus. This CDR3 contains 15 residues. This CDR3 reads CASSKDSNMNTEAFF. Written as DNA, the CDR3 is TGTGCCAGCAGCAAAGACAGTAACATGAACACTGAAGCTTTCTTT.

J is TRBJ2-2 and V is TRBV10-2, with 13 bases aligning to TRBD2. The CDR3 runs 18 residues. The J segment lost 4 bases and the V segment lost 6 bases, leaving 11 bases of the junction unmatched. Germline lookup yields CDR1 WSHSY and CDR2 SAAADI. In DNA form, the CDR3 reads TGCGCCAGCAGACCGGGACTAGCGGGGAGCCGATCCACCGGGGAGCTGTTTTTT. Translated, it gives CASRPGLAGSRSTGELFF.

The chain uses TRBV6-5 and TRBJ1-5; TRBD1 might be the D (6 bases). CDR1 is MNHEY, CDR2 SVGAGI, per germline. The CDR3 sequence is 14 residues long. The V end lost 6 bases, the J end lost 3 bases, and 12 bases lay between the germline ends. Here the CDR3 DNA reads TGTGCCAGCAGCCCCGACAGGCCCAATCAGCCCCAGCATTTT. Amino acids: CASSPDRPNQPQHF.

The chain recombines TRBV6-5 with TRBJ1-2; 11 bases fit TRBD1. The ends lost 6 bases at V and 5 bases at J; junction bases unmatched: 5. The CDR3 is made up of 14 amino acids. Germline V gene lookup returns CDR1 MNHEY and CDR2 SVGAGI. The CDR3 is CASRDRGLGYGYTF. The DNA for the CDR3 is TGTGCCAGCAGGGACAGGGGGCTCGGTTATGGCTACACCTTC.

The V gene is TRBV11-2, the J gene TRBJ2-1, with 11 positions matching TRBD2. CDR1 is SGHAT, CDR2 FQNNGV, per germline. The CDR3 loop spans 17 amino acids. Trimming cost V 1 base and J 4 bases; bases outside gene matches: 6. The CDR3 bases are TGTGCCAGCAGCTTAGGGTTAGCGGGAGGGCCGTACAATGAGCAGTTCTTC. Translation gives CASSLGLAGGPYNEQFF.

The chain combines TRBV10-3 with TRBJ2-7; 8 positions match TRBD1. CDR3 length: 14 residues. V lost 8 bases to trimming and J lost 3 bases; unmatched junction nucleotides: 9. CDR1 is ENHRY, CDR2 SYGVKD, per germline. The CDR3, as DNA: TGTGCCATCTGGGGCGGACAGGGCGGCTACGAGCAGTACTTC. It yields the protein CAIWGGQGGYEQYF.

J is TRBJ2-1 and V is TRBV5-1, with 8 positions matching TRBD2. The CDR3 has 12 residues. Losses at the gene ends were 3 bases for V and 15 bases for J; bases not matched to a gene: 8. CDR1 and CDR2 from the germline V gene are SGHRS and YFSETQ. The CDR3, as DNA: TGCGCCAGCAGCTCACAAGAGCGGGAGTGGTTCTTC. Encoded protein: CASSSQEREWFF.

This chain connects TRBV5-1 to TRBJ2-5; 7 bases are shared with TRBD2. Germline V lookup: CDR1 SGHRS, CDR2 YFSETQ. Losses at the gene ends were 1 base for V and 0 bases for J; bases not matched to a gene: 9. This CDR3 has 17 residues. The CDR3 sequence: CASSLSPSGKYQETQYF. The CDR3 coding sequence is TGCGCCAGCAGCTTGTCTCCTAGCGGAAAGTACCAAGAGACCCAGTACTTC.

This clone appeared a single time. V usage is TRBV19 and J usage is TRBJ1-3, with D possibly being TRBD1 (5 bases). The V and J ends lost 1 base and 8 bases respectively, with 18 bases between them. The CDR3 sequence is 16 residues long. From germline, CDR1 is LNHDA and CDR2 SQIVND (reference sequence). The CDR3 DNA reads TGTGCCAGTAGTATAGCCTCGGGAGGAAGGGGACACACCATATATTTT. The encoded protein is CASSIASGGRGHTIYF.

The gene calls are TRBV7-9 and TRBJ2-1, with 7 bases that match TRBD2. This CDR3 comprises 18 residues. With V trimmed by 1 base and J by 0 bases, 9 bases remained unmatched. The V gene's germline CDR1 is SEHNR and CDR2 FQNEAQ (reference sequence). As DNA, the CDR3 is TGTGCCAGCAGCTTAGGGCGGGGGAGCGGGACCTCCTACAATGAGCAGTTCTTC. Translated: CASSLGRGSGTSYNEQFF.

The rearrangement links TRBV30 to TRBJ2-1; 9 nucleotides line up with TRBD2. V gave up 0 bases and J gave up 4 bases; unmatched junction bases: 16. CDR1 is GTSNPN and CDR2 is SVGIG in the germline V gene (reference sequence). This CDR3 contains 19 residues. CDR3 DNA sequence: TGTGCCTGGAGTGTATTTTTTCCGGGTGCGACTAGCGGATACAATGAGCAGTTCTTC. It codes for CAWSVFFPGATSGYNEQFF. Using reference TRBV30 and TRBJ2-1 for the parts outside the CDR3, the full variable domain is SQTIHQWPATLVQPVGSPLSLECTVEGTSNPNLYWYRQAAGRGLQLLFYSVGIGQISSEVPQNLSASRPQDRQFILSSKKLLLSDSGFYLCAWSVFFPGATSGYNEQFFGPGTRLTVL.

This chain links TRBV4-1 with TRBJ2-1; 7 bases match TRBD2. CDR1 is MGHRA and CDR2 is YSYEKL in the germline V gene. The CDR3 contains 17 residues. With V trimmed by 2 bases and J by 1 base, 8 bases remained unmatched. CDR3 residues: CASSQTISGGSYNEQFF. In nucleotides, the CDR3 is TGCGCCAGCAGCCAAACGATTTCGGGAGGATCCTACAATGAGCAGTTCTTC.

The chain recombines TRBV5-6 with TRBJ1-1, with a weak D call TRBD1 (6 bases). Germline V lookup: CDR1 SGHDT, CDR2 YYEEEE. V was cut by 4 bases and J by 0 bases, with 16 bases left in between. This CDR3 is built from 16 residues. The CDR3 here is CASSRIRQAVNTEAFF. In DNA, the CDR3 is TGTGCCAGCAGCCGAATCAGACAGGCGGTGAACACTGAAGCTTTCTTT.

V usage is TRBV18 and J usage is TRBJ1-1; a weak D match, TRBD1 (5 bases). From germline, CDR1 is KGHSH and CDR2 LQKENI. This CDR3 comprises 15 residues. V was cut by 3 bases and J by 1 base, with 12 bases left in between. The CDR3 DNA reads TGTGCCAGCTCACCTGGGGCCCGCCCGAACACTGAAGCTTTCTTT. It yields the protein CASSPGARPNTEAFF.